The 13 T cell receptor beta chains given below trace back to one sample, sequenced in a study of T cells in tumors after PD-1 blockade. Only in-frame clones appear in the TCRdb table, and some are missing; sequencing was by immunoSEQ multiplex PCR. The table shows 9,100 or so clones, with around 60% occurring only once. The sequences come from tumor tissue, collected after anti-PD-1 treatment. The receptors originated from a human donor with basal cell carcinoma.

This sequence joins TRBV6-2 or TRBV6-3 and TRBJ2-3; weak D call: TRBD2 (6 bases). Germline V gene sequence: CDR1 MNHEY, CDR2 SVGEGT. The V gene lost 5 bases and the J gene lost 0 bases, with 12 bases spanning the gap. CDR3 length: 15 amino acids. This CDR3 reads CASSDGGLSTDTQYF. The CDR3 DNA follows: TGTGCCAGCAGTGACGGGGGACTTAGCACAGATACGCAGTATTTT.

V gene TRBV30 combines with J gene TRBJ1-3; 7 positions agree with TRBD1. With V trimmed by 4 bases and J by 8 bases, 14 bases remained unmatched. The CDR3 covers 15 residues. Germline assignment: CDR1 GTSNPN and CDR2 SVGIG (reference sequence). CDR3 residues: CAWTVEAGGLDTIYF. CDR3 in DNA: TGTGCCTGGACGGTTGAGGCAGGGGGTTTGGACACCATATATTTT. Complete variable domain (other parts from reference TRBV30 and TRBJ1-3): SQTIHQWPATLVQPVGSPLSLECTVEGTSNPNLYWYRQAAGRGLQLLFYSVGIGQISSEVPQNLSASRPQDRQFILSSKKLLLSDSGFYLCAWTVEAGGLDTIYFGEGSWLTVV.

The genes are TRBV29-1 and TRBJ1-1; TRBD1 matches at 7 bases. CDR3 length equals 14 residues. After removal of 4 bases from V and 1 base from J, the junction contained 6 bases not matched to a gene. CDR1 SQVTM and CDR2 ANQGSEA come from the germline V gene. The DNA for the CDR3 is TGCAGCGTTGCCCAGGGGGTACCGAACACTGAAGCTTTCTTT. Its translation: CSVAQGVPNTEAFF.

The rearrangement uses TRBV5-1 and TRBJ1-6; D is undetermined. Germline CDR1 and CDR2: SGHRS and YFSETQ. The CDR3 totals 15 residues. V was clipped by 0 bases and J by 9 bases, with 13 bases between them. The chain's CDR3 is CASSLEADGSSPLHF. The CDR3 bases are TGCGCCAGCAGCTTGGAAGCGGACGGTAGTTCACCCCTCCACTTT.

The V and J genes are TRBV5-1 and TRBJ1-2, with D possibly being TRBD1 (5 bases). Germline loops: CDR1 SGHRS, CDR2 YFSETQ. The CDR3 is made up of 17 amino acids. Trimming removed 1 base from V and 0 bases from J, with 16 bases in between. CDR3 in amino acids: CASSLRSGGLANYGYTF. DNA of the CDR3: TGCGCCAGCAGCTTGCGGAGTGGGGGGTTGGCTAACTATGGCTACACCTTC.

CDR3 sequence (DNA): TGCGCCAGCAGCTTGGTCTCGGCGGGGGGCCGCACAGATACGCAGTATTTT. Protein: CASSLVSAGGRTDTQYF. The chain couples TRBV5-1 to TRBJ2-3, with TRBD2 matching 8 bases. The J segment lost 1 base and the V segment lost 0 bases, leaving 7 bases of the junction unmatched. The CDR3 spans 17 residues. Germline V CDR1 and CDR2: SGHRS, YFSETQ.

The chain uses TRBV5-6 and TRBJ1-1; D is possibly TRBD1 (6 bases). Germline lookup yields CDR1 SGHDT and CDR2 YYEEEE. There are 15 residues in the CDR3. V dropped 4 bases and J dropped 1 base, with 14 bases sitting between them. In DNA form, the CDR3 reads TGTGCCAGCAGCACTCCACAGGGTTGGAACACTGAAGCTTTCTTT. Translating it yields CASSTPQGWNTEAFF.

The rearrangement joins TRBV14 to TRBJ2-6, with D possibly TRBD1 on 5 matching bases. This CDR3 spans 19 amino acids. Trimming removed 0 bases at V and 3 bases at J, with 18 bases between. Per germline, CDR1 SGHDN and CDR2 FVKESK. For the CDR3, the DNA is TGTGCCAGCAGCCAAGATCTAATGGCAGGGATTGGTGGGGCCAACGTCCTGACTTTC. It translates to CASSQDLMAGIGGANVLTF.

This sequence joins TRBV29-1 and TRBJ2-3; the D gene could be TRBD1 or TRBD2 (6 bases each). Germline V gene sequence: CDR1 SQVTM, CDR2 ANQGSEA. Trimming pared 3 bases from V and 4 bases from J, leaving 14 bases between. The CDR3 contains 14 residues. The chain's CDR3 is CSVEEGVFADTQYF. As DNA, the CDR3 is TGCAGCGTTGAGGAGGGGGTATTCGCAGATACGCAGTATTTT.

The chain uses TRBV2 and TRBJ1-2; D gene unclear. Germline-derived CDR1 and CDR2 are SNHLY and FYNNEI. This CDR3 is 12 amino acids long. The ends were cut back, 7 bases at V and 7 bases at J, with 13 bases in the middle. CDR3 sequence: CASTQMRVGYTF. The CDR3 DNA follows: TGTGCCAGCACCCAAATGAGGGTTGGCTACACCTTC.

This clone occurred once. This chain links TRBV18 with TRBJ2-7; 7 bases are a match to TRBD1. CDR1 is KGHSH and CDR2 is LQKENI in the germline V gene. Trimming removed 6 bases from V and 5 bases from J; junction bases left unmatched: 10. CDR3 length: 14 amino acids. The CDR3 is CASSQQTGTHEQYF. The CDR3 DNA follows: TGTGCCAGCTCCCAACAGACAGGGACCCACGAGCAGTACTTC.

This chain's CDR3 is CASSMARGDTQYF. CDR3 in DNA: TGTGCCAGTAGTATGGCACGTGGGGATACGCAGTATTTT. This chain connects TRBV19 to TRBJ2-3, with no clear D. V was trimmed by 3 bases and J by 6 bases, leaving 10 bases between them. The CDR3 is made up of 13 amino acids. The germline CDR1 and CDR2 sequences are LNHDA and SQIVND (reference sequence).

Written as DNA, the CDR3 is TGTGCCAGCAGCGGGACAGGCTTGGACACTGAAGCTTTCTTT. Translating gives CASSGTGLDTEAFF. The chain joins TRBV9 to TRBJ1-1; 7 bases match TRBD1. J lost 3 bases, V lost 3 bases, and 5 bases had no gene match. This CDR3 spans 14 amino acids. Germline V lookup: CDR1 SGDLS, CDR2 YYNGEE.